This T cell receptor (beta chain) was retrieved from a study of siplizumab effects on memory and regulatory T cells (dated by TCRdb to between 2018 and 2021). About the study as a whole: Across 8 or 9 responder-stimulator pairs, mixed lymphocyte reactions were run in pairs, one with siplizumab at 1 ug/mL and one without drug. The study examined how the anti-CD2 antibody siplizumab affects alloreactive T-cell subsets in allogeneic mixed lymphocyte reactions built from human PBMCs.

Summary of the overall study and its limitations: Greater diversity appeared to be present in unstimulated naive T cells than in memory T cells, and a substantial contribution to the alloresponse seemed to be made by naive cells. Because sequences below about 10^-5 frequency were poorly captured, only a minor fraction of alloreactive clones could be mapped to unstimulated subsets. About 75-97% of proliferating CD4+ or CD8+ clones could not be given a naive or memory phenotype. Among mappable alloreactive CD4+ clones, an average Treg-derived fraction of about 70% was observed with siplizumab, compared with approximately 26% in control reactions. The cumulative frequency of alloreactive sequences that could be traced back to unstimulated CD4+ memory T cells was significantly reduced by siplizumab. No functional confirmation was obtained for the suppressive function of proliferating Tregs from siplizumab cultures.

This clone is classified as medium-sized (0.01 to 0.1%). This clone's antigen is unknown. No clone much larger than this one lies a single base away; base qualities are absent. Counted from cysteine to phenylalanine, this CDR3 has 18 amino acids. Solely the CDR3 DNA is kept, with 54 bases framed from the first base. Germline trimming: 4 bases from V, 1 base from J; junction bases outside gene matches: 13. CDR1 SGHDT and CDR2 YYEEEE were looked up in the germline V gene. Cells from the mixed lymphocyte reactions were cocultured for five to seven days at 37 degrees C. After responder PBMCs were labelled with CFSE and stimulator PBMCs with Violet Dye, the two populations were combined at a 1:1 ratio. Sorted unstimulated T cells and proliferating T cells recovered from mixed lymphocyte reactions were subjected to TCRbeta CDR3 sequencing. Fresh whole blood from about eleven HLA-typed healthy donors served as the source for isolating PBMCs. After the mixed lymphocyte reaction, proliferating CFSE-low responder T cells were FACS-sorted for TCR sequencing.

The library was prepared using the immunoSEQ multiplex PCR assay. Approximately 10^5 TCR templates per sample were assayed by the deep sequencing platform. Genomic DNA extracted from sorted T cells was the material used for TCRbeta CDR3 sequencing. In the authors' own workflow: Clonal analysis of TCRbeta CDR3 data was done in the R programming language. Unstimulated samples were compared with post-reaction CFSE-low samples to define alloreactive CD4+ and CD8+ clones. Regulatory or non-regulatory origin was assigned to alloreactive CD4+ clones by matching of sequences to sorted unstimulated Treg and non-Treg repertoires. Imported from immuneACCESS, the table was reduced by TCRdb to in-frame sequences with V and J called. These copies leave out some clones; in studies compared against another copy, an unresolved V gene accounts for under half, and the cause of the remainder is not known. D and trimming come from the DNA, and the V and J calls and clone size come from that table. Recorded for this sample are about 14,000 clones; 49% of them occurred a single time. The leading ten clones occupy roughly 9.5% of the sample.

Recombination joined TRBV5-6 with TRBJ1-5; TRBD1 matches 8 bases in the middle. The receptor comes from a human donor in good health; the cells came from an allogeneic mixed lymphocyte reaction. The specimen was CFSE-low (dividing) CD4+ T cells sorted from an allogeneic mixed lymphocyte reaction. Here is the DNA: TGTGCCAGCAGCCTCCGCCTTGGACAGGGTGTGAGCAATCAGCCCCAGCATTTT. Its protein product is CASSLRLGQGVSNQPQHF.